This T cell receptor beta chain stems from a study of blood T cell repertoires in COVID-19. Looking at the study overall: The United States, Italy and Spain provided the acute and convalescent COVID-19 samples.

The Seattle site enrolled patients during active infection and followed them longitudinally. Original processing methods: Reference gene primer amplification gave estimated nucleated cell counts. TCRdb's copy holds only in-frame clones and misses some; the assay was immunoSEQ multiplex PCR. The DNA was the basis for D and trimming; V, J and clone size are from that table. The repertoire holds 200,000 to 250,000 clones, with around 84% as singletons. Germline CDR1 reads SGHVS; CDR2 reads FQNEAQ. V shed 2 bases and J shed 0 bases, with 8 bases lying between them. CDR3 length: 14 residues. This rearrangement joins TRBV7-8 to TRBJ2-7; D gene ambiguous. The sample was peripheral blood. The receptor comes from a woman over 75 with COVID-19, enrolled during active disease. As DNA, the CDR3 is TGTGCCAGCAGCTTAACGGGTAGCTCCTACGAGCAGTACTTC. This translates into CASSLTGSSYEQYF.